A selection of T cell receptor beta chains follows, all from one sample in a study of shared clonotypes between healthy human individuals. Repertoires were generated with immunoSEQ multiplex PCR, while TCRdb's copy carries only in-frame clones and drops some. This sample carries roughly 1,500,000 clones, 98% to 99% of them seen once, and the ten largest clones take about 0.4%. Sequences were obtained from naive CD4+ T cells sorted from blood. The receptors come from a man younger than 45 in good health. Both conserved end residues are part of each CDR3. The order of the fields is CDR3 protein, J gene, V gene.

CASSSSGEFPHEQYF | TRBJ2-7 | TRBV5-1
CASSQERAWVTYNEQFF | TRBJ2-1 | TRBV4-1
CASSPQGINYGYTF | TRBJ1-2 | TRBV27
CASSEGLAGGETQYF | TRBJ2-5 | TRBV5-1
CASSAGTGVSYNEQFF | TRBJ2-1 | TRBV6-1
CASSSLDRESSPLHF | TRBJ1-6 | TRBV5-4
CASSRTGTDYTF | TRBJ1-2 | TRBV6-1
CASSPEQETEAFF | TRBJ1-1 | TRBV18
CSVEDSQRYYGYTF | TRBJ1-2 | TRBV29-1
CASSSLLTRSEAFF | TRBJ1-1 | TRBV28
CASSLAYRGEETQYF | TRBJ2-5 | TRBV5-1
CASSPDRAGGDRTQYF | TRBJ2-5 | TRBV7-9
CASSREIRTSLYTQYF | TRBJ2-3 | TRBV5-6
CASWLGGAYEQYF | TRBJ2-7 | TRBV2
CSARPRGQGTDTQYF | TRBJ2-3 | TRBV29-1
CASSRDGNYGYTF | TRBJ1-2 | TRBV4-2
CASSSTGRNEQFF | TRBJ2-1 | TRBV5-4
CASSLLGGDQPQHF | TRBJ1-5 | TRBV5-1
CSVQRGAGNTIYF | TRBJ1-3 | TRBV29-1
CASSRLEQLNEQYF | TRBJ2-7 | TRBV7-7
CASSNTDTQYF | TRBJ2-3 | TRBV7-9
CASSLGSGNTEAFF | TRBJ1-1 | TRBV7-6
CAWSASNSGNTIYF | TRBJ1-3 | TRBV30
CASSPPAKYNDQFF | TRBJ2-1 | TRBV18
CASSLVASGSGEQFF | TRBJ2-1 | TRBV7-6
CASSVKQAYEQYF | TRBJ2-7 | TRBV18
CASSLVPGGTDTQYF | TRBJ2-3 | TRBV5-4
CSVARSATEAFF | TRBJ1-1 | TRBV29-1
CASSQGRFETQYF | TRBJ2-5 | TRBV4-1
CASSLALAGGPAYNEQFF | TRBJ2-1 | TRBV5-4
CASSPSGEAKNIQYF | TRBJ2-4 | TRBV25-1
CASSLGGLRYGYTF | TRBJ1-2 | TRBV5-5
CASSFDRAKSGYGYTF | TRBJ1-2 | TRBV28
CSVLAGGSTDTQYF | TRBJ2-3 | TRBV29-1
CASSLELVTYEQYF | TRBJ2-7 | TRBV5-1
CASRRTGVGYTF | TRBJ1-2 | TRBV2
CAFSWAGTNYGYTF | TRBJ1-2 | TRBV2
CASSLGGQGAIGELFF | TRBJ2-2 | TRBV7-6
CASSPRGDSGANVLTF | TRBJ2-6 | TRBV9
CASSLYLASYNEQFF | TRBJ2-1 | TRBV11-2
CASKGAYLNEKLFF | TRBJ1-4 | TRBV6-5
CASSEEGLDTQYF | TRBJ2-3 | TRBV6-4
CASRPGALYGYTF | TRBJ1-2 | TRBV5-1
CASSYTSTDTQYF | TRBJ2-3 | TRBV10-1
CASPRGSSSGNTIYF | TRBJ1-3 | TRBV14
CASSARDFSGNTIYF | TRBJ1-3 | TRBV6-1
CASSLGQAQYNEQFF | TRBJ2-1 | TRBV11-3
CASSRTGVRYGYTF | TRBJ1-2 | TRBV19
CASSLRQGETQYF | TRBJ2-5 | TRBV5-4
CASSFSLAGVPEQYF | TRBJ2-7 | TRBV28
CASSEEGEQYF | TRBJ2-7 | TRBV2
CASRPQLVPSYEQYF | TRBJ2-7 | TRBV28
CASSGTGVEQYF | TRBJ2-7 | TRBV5-5
CATSRGKLVSIFYEQYF | TRBJ2-7 | TRBV15
CASSPRVGHEQYF | TRBJ2-7 | TRBV28